Listed below are T cell receptor beta chains from one sample, sequenced in a study of blood T cell repertoires in COVID-19. Clones were sequenced by immunoSEQ multiplex PCR, and TCRdb holds only the in-frame ones, with some missing. The repertoire consists of roughly 190,000 clones, with approximately 90% occurring once and the leading ten covering approximately 0.56%. Sequencing used peripheral blood. Every receptor here comes from a man aged 45-65 years with acute or convalescent COVID-19. The CDR3 runs from the conserved cysteine through the conserved F or W. Each record gives: D gene, clone size, J gene, V gene, CDR3 DNA, CDR3 protein. The D gene is left open where the match is weak. Rows may omit the clone size; those that give it use once, few, many or a size class.

TRBD1	.	TRBJ2-7	TRBV7-6	TGTGCCAGCAGCGCCGGACAGGGGGTTTTGGGCGAGCAGTACTTC	CASSAGQGVLGEQYF
.	.	TRBJ2-3	TRBV15	TGTGCCACCAGCAGAGATATTAGCGCCAGCACAGATACGCAGTATTTT	CATSRDISASTDTQYF
.	.	TRBJ2-5	TRBV3-1/TRBV3-2	TGTGCCAGCGAGGGCAGGGGCCAAGAGACCCAGTACTTC	CASEGRGQETQYF
TRBD1	.	TRBJ1-5	TRBV5-4	TGTGCCAGCAGCCAGGACAGGAAAAGTCAGCCCCAGCATTTT	CASSQDRKSQPQHF
.	.	TRBJ2-1	TRBV15	TGTGCCACCAGCAAGGGGGGGACTGAGCAGTTCTTC	CATSKGGTEQFF
.	.	TRBJ2-2	TRBV19	TGTGCCAGTAGTCCGGACAGGAACACCGGGGAGCTGTTTTTT	CASSPDRNTGELFF
TRBD1	.	TRBJ2-2	TRBV5-1	TGCGCCAGCAGCTTGGCTACAGGGGTGGAGACCGGGGAGCTGTTTTTT	CASSLATGVETGELFF
.	.	TRBJ1-1	TRBV11-2	TGTGCCAGCAGCCAAGACAGAAACACTGAAGCTTTCTTT	CASSQDRNTEAFF
TRBD1	.	TRBJ2-2	TRBV5-4	TGTGCCAGCAGCCCGTCAGGGGGAAACACCGGGGAGCTGTTTTTT	CASSPSGGNTGELFF
TRBD2	.	TRBJ2-3	TRBV28	TGTGCCAGCAGTATCGGGGGGGGCACAGATACGCAGTATTTT	CASSIGGGTDTQYF
TRBD2	.	TRBJ2-1	TRBV6-5	TGTGCCAGCAGTCAAAGGACTAGCGGGAACAATGAGCAGTTCTTC	CASSQRTSGNNEQFF
.	.	TRBJ2-7	TRBV7-8	TGTGCCAGCAGCTCCACAGGGCATTCCTCCTACGAGCAGTACTTC	CASSSTGHSSYEQYF
.	.	TRBJ2-2	TRBV6-6	TGTGCCAGCAGTTACTCGAGTACCGGGGAGCTGTTTTTT	CASSYSSTGELFF
TRBD2	.	TRBJ2-2	TRBV9	TGTGCCAGCCGGTCGGGACTAGCGGGGGGAAAGAACACCGGGGAGCTGTTTTTT	CASRSGLAGGKNTGELFF
.	.	TRBJ2-5	TRBV7-3	TGTGCCAGCAGCTTAACCCTCTCGGGAACCCAGTACTTC	CASSLTLSGTQYF
.	.	TRBJ2-1	TRBV29-1	TGCAGCGGAATGATACAGGGCTCCTACAATGAGCAGTTCTTC	CSGMIQGSYNEQFF
TRBD2	.	TRBJ2-1	TRBV7-8	TGTGCCAGCAGCAGAGCGGGAGACAATGAGCAGTTCTTC	CASSRAGDNEQFF
.	.	TRBJ2-1	TRBV6-5	TGTGCCAGCAGTTATATCGTAGACGCCCCAGGGAATGAGCAGTTCTTC	CASSYIVDAPGNEQFF
.	.	TRBJ2-3	TRBV2	TGTGCCAGCAGTGGGCAGGGTGCCACAGATACGCAGTATTTT	CASSGQGATDTQYF
.	.	TRBJ2-1	TRBV9	TGTGCCAGCAGCGTAGCCCTTAGCGGAATCTCCTACAATGAGCAGTTCTTC	CASSVALSGISYNEQFF
.	.	TRBJ2-3	TRBV28	TGTGCCAGCAGTTTAATTGGCCAAACAGATACGCAGTATTTT	CASSLIGQTDTQYF
TRBD2	few	TRBJ2-2	TRBV11-1	TGTGCCAGCAACCCGGGACTAGGTAACACCGGGGAGCTGTTTTTT	CASNPGLGNTGELFF
.	.	TRBJ2-5	TRBV20-1	TGCAGTGCTAGGGCGGGGACCCAGTACTTC	CSARAGTQYF
.	.	TRBJ1-2	TRBV6-5	TGTGCCAGCACCGCGAACAGGGAGTATGGCTACACCTTC	CASTANREYGYTF
.	once	TRBJ1-5	TRBV2	TGTGCCAGCAGTGAGGGGGGAAATAGCAATCAGCCCCAGCATTTT	CASSEGGNSNQPQHF
.	.	TRBJ2-2	TRBV7-3	TGTGCCAGCAGCTCGCCTCCCGGGACAACGAACACCGGGGAGCTGTTTTTT	CASSSPPGTTNTGELFF
.	.	TRBJ2-1	TRBV4-2	TGTGCCAGCAGCCGAGCCTCGGACGGGGTTAATGAGCAGTTCTTC	CASSRASDGVNEQFF
.	.	TRBJ2-3	TRBV5-8	TGTGCCAGCAGCGCGGGACCTTTCACAGATACGCAGTATTTT	CASSAGPFTDTQYF
TRBD1	.	TRBJ1-5	TRBV4-2	TGTGCCAGCAGCCAAGGGACAGGGGATAGCAATCAGCCCCAGCATTTT	CASSQGTGDSNQPQHF
TRBD1	.	TRBJ2-2	TRBV28	TGTGCCAGCAGTTTAAGTGGGACAGGGAACACCGGGGAGCTGTTTTTT	CASSLSGTGNTGELFF
.	.	TRBJ2-5	TRBV5-5	TGTGCCAGCAGCCCCAGGGAGGCGTCCACGGAGACCCAGTACTTC	CASSPREASTETQYF
.	.	TRBJ1-4	TRBV18	TGTGCCAGCTCCCCCGGAGGTGCGGGGGTGGGCGAAAAACTGTTTTTT	CASSPGGAGVGEKLFF
.	.	TRBJ1-1	TRBV15	TGTGCCACCAGCAGAAGGGGTGGGACTGAAGCTTTCTTT	CATSRRGGTEAFF
.	.	TRBJ1-6	TRBV27	TGTGCCAGCAGTGTGGGGGGTTCACCCCTCCACTTT	CASSVGGSPLHF
.	.	TRBJ2-4	TRBV21-1	TGTGCCAGCAGCAACATGCGGGAGAGGGCCAAAAACATTCAGTACTTC	CASSNMRERAKNIQYF
TRBD2	.	TRBJ2-7	TRBV29-1	TGCAGCGTTGCCGGGACTAGCGCCGAGCAGTACTTC	CSVAGTSAEQYF
.	.	TRBJ2-7	TRBV7-8	TGTGCCAGCAGCTTAGGAAGCGGCTACGAGCAGTACTTC	CASSLGSGYEQYF
.	.	TRBJ1-1	TRBV7-2	TGTGCCAGCACCCCCGACATGGGGAACACTGAAGCTTTCTTT	CASTPDMGNTEAFF
.	.	TRBJ2-7	TRBV9	TGTGCCAGCAGCGTAGTCGCAGGGGCGAGCTCCTACGAGCAGTACTTC	CASSVVAGASSYEQYF
.	.	TRBJ1-5	TRBV18	TGTGCCAGCTCACCAGGGGGCTTGAATCAGCCCCAGCATTTT	CASSPGGLNQPQHF
.	once	TRBJ2-3	TRBV29-1	TGCAGCGTTGACGAGGAAGCGGATACGCAGTATTTT	CSVDEEADTQYF
.	once	TRBJ1-1	TRBV10-3	TGTGCCACCAGATCTGTCGGGGAGAACACTGAAGCTTTCTTT	CATRSVGENTEAFF
TRBD2	.	TRBJ2-5	TRBV7-3	TGTGCCAGCAGCTCCCGGGGGGGAGAGACCCAGTACTTC	CASSSRGGETQYF
.	.	TRBJ2-7	TRBV7-9	TGTGCCAGCAGCAAGGGAGCGTACGAGCAGTACTTC	CASSKGAYEQYF
TRBD2	.	TRBJ2-1	TRBV14	TGTGCCAGCAGCCCACGTAGCGGGAGGGCCGGCTACAATGAGCAGTTCTTC	CASSPRSGRAGYNEQFF
TRBD1	.	TRBJ1-5	TRBV10-3	TGTGCCATCAGTTCACAGGGGAGGAATCAGCCCCAGCATTTT	CAISSQGRNQPQHF
TRBD2	.	TRBJ2-3	TRBV25-1	TGTGCCAGCAGTGGGACGGGACTAGCGATCAGCACAGATACGCAGTATTTT	CASSGTGLAISTDTQYF
TRBD1	.	TRBJ2-3	TRBV4-1	TGCGCCAGCAGCCAAGATAACAGGGGCAGCCCAGATACGCAGTATTTT	CASSQDNRGSPDTQYF
.	.	TRBJ2-1	TRBV21-1	TGTGCCAGCAGCAAAGTAACAGGCTCCTACAATGAGCAGTTCTTC	CASSKVTGSYNEQFF